This T cell receptor beta chain was profiled in a study of OX40 agonist ivuxolimab in advanced cancers. Study at large: Prior therapy, whether anti-PD-1, anti-PD-L1 or anti-CTLA-4, was allowed, and approximately 40% had some.

Method: immunoSEQ multiplex PCR; TCRdb's copy keeps in-frame clones and lacks some. Among 90,000 to 150,000 clones listed, 80% to 90% were seen once. CDR1 is WSHSY and CDR2 is SAAADI in the germline V gene. Trimming took 4 bases from V and 6 from J, leaving 7 bases between them. The CDR3 is 12 amino acids. If patients had autoimmune disease history or systemic immunosuppression, they were excluded. The chain is built from TRBV10-2 and TRBJ1-5; D not certain. Sequencing used CD4+ or CD8+ T cells sorted from blood, obtained in a trial of the OX40 agonist ivuxolimab. This clonotype was sampled from an adult with an advanced solid tumor such as melanoma, head and neck, liver or kidney cancer. Written as DNA, the CDR3 is TGCGCCAGCAGTGCGTTGGGTCAGCCCCAGCATTTT. Amino acids: CASSALGQPQHF.